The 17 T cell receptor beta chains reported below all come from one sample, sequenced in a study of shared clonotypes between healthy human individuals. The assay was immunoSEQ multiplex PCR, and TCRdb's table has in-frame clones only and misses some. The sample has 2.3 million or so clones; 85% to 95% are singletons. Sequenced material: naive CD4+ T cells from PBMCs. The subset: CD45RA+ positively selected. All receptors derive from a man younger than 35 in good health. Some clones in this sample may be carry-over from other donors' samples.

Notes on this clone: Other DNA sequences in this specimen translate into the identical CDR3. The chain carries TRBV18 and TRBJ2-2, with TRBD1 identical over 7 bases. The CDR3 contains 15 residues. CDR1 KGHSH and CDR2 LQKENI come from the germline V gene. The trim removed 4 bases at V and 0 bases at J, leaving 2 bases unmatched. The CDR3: CASSLQGANTGELFF. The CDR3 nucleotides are TGTGCCAGCTCACTCCAGGGGGCGAACACCGGGGAGCTGTTTTTT.

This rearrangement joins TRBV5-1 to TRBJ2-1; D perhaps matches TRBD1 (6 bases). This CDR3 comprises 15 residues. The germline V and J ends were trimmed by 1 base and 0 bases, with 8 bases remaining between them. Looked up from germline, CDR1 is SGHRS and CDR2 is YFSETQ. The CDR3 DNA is TGCGCCAGCAGCTTGCAGGGGTTCTCCTACAATGAGCAGTTCTTC. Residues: CASSLQGFSYNEQFF.

In nucleotides, the CDR3 is TGTGCCAGCAGTCCACAGGGGGCTACCCGGGGCTACACCTTC. This gives the protein CASSPQGATRGYTF. The chain is built from TRBV28 and TRBJ1-2; 9 nucleotides line up with TRBD1. The ends lost 5 bases at V and 8 bases at J; junction bases unmatched: 9. CDR1 is MDHEN, CDR2 SYDVKM, per germline. The CDR3 has 14 amino acids.

In nucleotides, the CDR3 is TGTGCCATCAGTGTCTCTAGCGGGAGAGATACGCAGTATTTT. It yields the protein CAISVSSGRDTQYF. The chain recombines TRBV10-3 with TRBJ2-3; 10 positions agree with TRBD2. V lost 4 bases, J lost 5 bases, and 3 bases stayed unmatched. CDR1 is ENHRY, CDR2 SYGVKD, per germline. There are 14 residues in the CDR3.

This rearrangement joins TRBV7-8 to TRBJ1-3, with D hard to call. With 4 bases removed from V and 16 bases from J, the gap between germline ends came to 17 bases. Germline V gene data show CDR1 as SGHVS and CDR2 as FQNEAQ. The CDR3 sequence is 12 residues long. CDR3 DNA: TGTGCCAGCAGCTCAAGAGCCACAAGTTGGTATTTT. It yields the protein CASSSRATSWYF.

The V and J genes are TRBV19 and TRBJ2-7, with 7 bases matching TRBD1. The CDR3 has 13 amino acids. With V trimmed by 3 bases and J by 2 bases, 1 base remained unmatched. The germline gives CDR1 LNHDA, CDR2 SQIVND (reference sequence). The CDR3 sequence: CASSMQGAYEQYF. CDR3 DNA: TGTGCCAGTAGTATGCAGGGGGCCTACGAGCAGTACTTC.

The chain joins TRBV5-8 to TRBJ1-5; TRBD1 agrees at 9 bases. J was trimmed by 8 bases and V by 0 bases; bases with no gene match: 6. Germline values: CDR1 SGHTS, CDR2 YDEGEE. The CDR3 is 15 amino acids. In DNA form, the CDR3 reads TGTGCCAGCAGCTTGGGGGACAGGGCGGGTGAGCCCCAGCATTTT. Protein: CASSLGDRAGEPQHF.

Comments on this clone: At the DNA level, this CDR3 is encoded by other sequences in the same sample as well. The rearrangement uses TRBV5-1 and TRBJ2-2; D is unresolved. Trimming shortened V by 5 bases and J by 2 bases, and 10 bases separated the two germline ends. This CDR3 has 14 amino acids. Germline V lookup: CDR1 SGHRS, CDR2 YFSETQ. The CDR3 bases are TGCGCCAGCAGTCTTCAGCCTAACACCGGGGAGCTGTTTTTT. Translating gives CASSLQPNTGELFF. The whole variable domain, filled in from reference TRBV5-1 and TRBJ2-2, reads KAGVTQTPRYLIKTRGQQVTLSCSPISGHRSVSWYQQTPGQGLQFLFEYFSETQRNKGNFPGRFSGRQFSNSRSEMNVSTLELGDSALYLCASSLQPNTGELFFGEGSRLTVL.

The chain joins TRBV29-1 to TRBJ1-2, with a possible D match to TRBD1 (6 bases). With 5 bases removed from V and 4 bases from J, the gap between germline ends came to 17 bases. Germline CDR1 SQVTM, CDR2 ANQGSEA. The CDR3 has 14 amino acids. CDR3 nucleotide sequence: TGCAGCGTTTCCACCGGGGCAGGGGCCTATGGCTACACCTTC. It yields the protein CSVSTGAGAYGYTF.

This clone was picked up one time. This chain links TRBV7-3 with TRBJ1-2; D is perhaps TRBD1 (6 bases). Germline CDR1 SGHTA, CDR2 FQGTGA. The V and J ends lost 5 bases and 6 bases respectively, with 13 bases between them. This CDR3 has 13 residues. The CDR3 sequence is CASSPQGFDGYTF. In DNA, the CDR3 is TGTGCCAGCAGCCCACAGGGTTTCGATGGCTACACCTTC. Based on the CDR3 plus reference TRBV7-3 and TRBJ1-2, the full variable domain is GAGVSQTPSNKVTEKGKYVELRCDPISGHTALYWYRQSLGQGPEFLIYFQGTGAADDSGLPNDRFFAVRPEGSVSTLKIQRTERGDSAVYLCASSPQGFDGYTFGSGTRLTVV.

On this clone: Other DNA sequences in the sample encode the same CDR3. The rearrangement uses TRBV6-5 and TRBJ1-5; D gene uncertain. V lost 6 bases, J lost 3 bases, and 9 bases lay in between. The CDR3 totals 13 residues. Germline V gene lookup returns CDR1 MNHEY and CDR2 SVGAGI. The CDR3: CASSPGLNQPQHF. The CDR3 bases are TGTGCCAGCAGCCCGGGTCTCAATCAGCCCCAGCATTTT.

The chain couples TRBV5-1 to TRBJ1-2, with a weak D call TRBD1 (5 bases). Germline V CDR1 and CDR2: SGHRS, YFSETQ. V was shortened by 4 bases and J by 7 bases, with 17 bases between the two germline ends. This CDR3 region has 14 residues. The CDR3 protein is CASSRNRDAGGYTF. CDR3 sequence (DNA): TGCGCCAGCAGCCGGAACCGGGACGCCGGTGGCTACACCTTC.

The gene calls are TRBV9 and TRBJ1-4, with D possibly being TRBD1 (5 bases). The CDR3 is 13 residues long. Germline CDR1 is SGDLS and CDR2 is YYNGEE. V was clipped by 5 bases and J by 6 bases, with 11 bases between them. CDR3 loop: CASSRGADEKLFF. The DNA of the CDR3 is TGTGCCAGCAGTCGGGGCGCTGATGAAAAACTGTTTTTT.

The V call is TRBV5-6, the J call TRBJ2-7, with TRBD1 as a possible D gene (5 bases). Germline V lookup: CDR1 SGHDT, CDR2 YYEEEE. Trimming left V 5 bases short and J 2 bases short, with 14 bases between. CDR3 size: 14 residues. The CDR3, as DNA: TGTGCCAGCAGGTCGACAGACACTACCTACGAGCAGTACTTC. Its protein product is CASRSTDTTYEQYF.

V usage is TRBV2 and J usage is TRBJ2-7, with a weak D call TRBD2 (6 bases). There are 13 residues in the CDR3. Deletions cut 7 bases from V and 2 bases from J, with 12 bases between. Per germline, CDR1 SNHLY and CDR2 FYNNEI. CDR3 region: CASIRGRAYEQYF. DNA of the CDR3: TGTGCCAGCATTCGGGGGAGAGCCTACGAGCAGTACTTC.

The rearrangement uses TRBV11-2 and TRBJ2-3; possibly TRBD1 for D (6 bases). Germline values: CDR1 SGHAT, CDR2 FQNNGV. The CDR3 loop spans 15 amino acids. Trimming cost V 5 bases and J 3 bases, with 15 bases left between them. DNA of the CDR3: TGTGCCAGCAGCCCTGCAGGGGTTAGAACAGATACGCAGTATTTT. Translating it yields CASSPAGVRTDTQYF.

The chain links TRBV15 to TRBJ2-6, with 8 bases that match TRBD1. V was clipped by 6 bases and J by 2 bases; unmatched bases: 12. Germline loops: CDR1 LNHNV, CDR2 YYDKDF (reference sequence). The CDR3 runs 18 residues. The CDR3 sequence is CATRSDRGTPTGANVLTF. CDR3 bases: TGTGCCACCAGATCCGACAGGGGTACGCCGACTGGGGCCAACGTCCTGACTTTC. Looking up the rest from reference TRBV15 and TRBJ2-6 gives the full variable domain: DAMVIQNPRYQVTQFGKPVTLSCSQTLNHNVMYWYQQKSSQAPKLLFHYYDKDFNNEADTPDNFQSRRPNTSFCFLDIRSPGLGDTAMYLCATRSDRGTPTGANVLTFGAGSRLTVL.